The present T cell receptor (beta chain) was sequenced within a study of T-cell memory formation after mild COVID-19. Study summary: Among the donors, TCR clusters were largely specific to each donor. Overall study findings and caveats: Contracting CD4+ clones lay largely in CM and EM, with CD8+ ones residing in EMRA.

The germline V gene encodes CDR1 MGHDK and CDR2 SYGVNS. V was clipped by 2 bases and J by 2 bases, with 6 bases between them. CDR3 length: 14 amino acids. A note on this clonotype: The antigen remains undetermined.

TCRdb fed the 5' RACE reads into MiXCR, producing one record per CDR3 protein. The table lists about 290,000 distinct CDR3 sequences, roughly 15% of them singletons, with 22% in the top ten. The chain couples TRBV25-1 to TRBJ1-4; D ambiguous. The receptor's source is a man aged 18 to 29 who had mild COVID-19 (a few samples of this study predate the infection). Cell type and time point are not known. The specimen was PBMCs or a T cell subset sorted from them (not recorded which). DNA of the CDR3: TGTGCCAGCAGTGAAGTAGGGACTAATGAAAAACTGTTTTTT. Residues: CASSEVGTNEKLFF.